The clone carrying this T cell receptor beta chain was counted many times. Its antigen is still unknown. The sample originates from a study of T-cell reconstitution after alpha-beta-depleted transplantation in children. The V segment lost 6 bases and the J segment 3 bases; nucleotides outside the gene matches: 11. The length of the CDR3 is 16 residues. Findings of the study overall: Several hundred expanded graft clones reportedly gave rise to the alpha-beta T cells present about two months after transplant. A year had passed since transplant, and T-cell counts and diversity by then came mostly from newly produced T cells.

TCRbeta library construction was performed incorporating unique molecular identifiers. TCRdb processed the PCR reads anew with MiXCR; each CDR3 protein has one entry. The table includes approximately 650,000 distinct CDR3 sequences, about an eighth detected once. This receptor was obtained from a girl aged 2-10 years with congenital amegakaryocytic thrombocytopenia, due to receive a stem cell transplant. The chain uses TRBV12-3 or TRBV12-4 and TRBJ1-5; 7 nucleotides align to TRBD1. The specimen was PBMCs, collected before TCRalphabeta/CD19-depleted stem cell transplant. The CDR3 DNA is TGTGCCAGCAGCCCATCGCCAGGGGGATTCAATCAGCCCCAGCATTTT. It yields the protein CASSPSPGGFNQPQHF.